Presented here are 29 T cell receptor beta chains from one specimen sequenced in a study of technical replicates of blood from a few donors. Measured with immunoSEQ multiplex PCR; TCRdb has only the in-frame clones, and not every one. The sample carries roughly 93,000 clones, 95% recorded once. The specimen sequenced was T cells isolated from PBMCs. These receptors were collected from a human donor in good health.

J is TRBJ2-7 and V is TRBV7-9; 7 bases match TRBD1. Germline-derived CDR1 and CDR2 are SEHNR and FQNEAQ (reference sequence). The CDR3 is made up of 14 amino acids. V lost 5 bases, J lost 4 bases, and 8 bases stayed unmatched. CDR3 sequence reads: CASSPRGMAYEQYF. The CDR3 DNA is TGTGCCAGCAGCCCCAGGGGGATGGCATACGAGCAGTACTTC. The full variable domain, rest sourced from reference TRBV7-9 and TRBJ2-7, is DTGVSQNPRHKITKRGQNVTFRCDPISEHNRLYWYRQTLGQGPEFLTYFQNEAQLEKSRLLSDRFSAERPKGSFSTLEIQRTEQGDSAMYLCASSPRGMAYEQYFGPGTRLTVT.

The rearrangement joins TRBV6-6 to TRBJ2-7; TRBD1 might be the D (5 bases). The V end was cut by 2 bases, the J end by 5 bases, with 7 bases between. The CDR3 is made up of 12 amino acids. The germline CDR1 and CDR2 sequences are MNHNY and SVGAGI (reference sequence). This chain's CDR3 is CASSYTGDEQYF. In DNA, the CDR3 is TGTGCCAGCAGTTACACAGGAGACGAGCAGTACTTC.

V and J are TRBV5-6 and TRBJ2-3; tentatively, D is TRBD1 (5 bases). The length of the CDR3 is 14 residues. V was pared by 3 bases and J by 2 bases, with 10 bases between. The V gene's germline CDR1 is SGHDT and CDR2 YYEEEE. CDR3 amino acids: CASSWGGPTDTQYF. CDR3 sequence (DNA): TGTGCCAGCAGCTGGGGCGGACCCACAGATACGCAGTATTTT.

The chain employs TRBV6-6 and TRBJ2-2; 13 bases fit TRBD2. Germline assignment: CDR1 MNHNY and CDR2 SVGAGI (reference sequence). This CDR3 has 16 residues. V trimming: 8 bases; J trimming: 1 base; junction bases outside the gene matches: 4. The CDR3, as DNA: TGTGCCAGCGGGACTAGCGGGATTTTGAACACCGGGGAGCTGTTTTTT. It specifies CASGTSGILNTGELFF.

This clone is a singleton in its sample. The V gene is TRBV9, the J gene TRBJ2-3; 7 bases align to TRBD1. V trimming: 4 bases; J trimming: 0 bases; junction bases outside the gene matches: 5. The V gene's germline CDR1 is SGDLS and CDR2 YYNGEE. There are 15 residues in the CDR3. CDR3 sequence reads: CASSRGQASTDTQYF. CDR3 in DNA: TGTGCCAGCAGCCGCGGACAGGCAAGCACAGATACGCAGTATTTT.

The chain carries TRBV14 and TRBJ2-1; D remains unclear. The germline gives CDR1 SGHDN, CDR2 FVKESK. There are 13 residues in the CDR3. Trimming shortened V by 4 bases and J by 4 bases, and 8 bases separated the two germline ends. In DNA, the CDR3 is TGTGCCAGCAGCCTCATCAAATACAATGAGCAGTTCTTC. As protein: CASSLIKYNEQFF.

The chain combines TRBV5-1 with TRBJ1-4; possibly TRBD1 for D (6 bases). The V and J ends lost 0 bases and 7 bases respectively, with 13 bases between them. The CDR3 is made up of 15 amino acids. From germline, CDR1 is SGHRS and CDR2 YFSETQ. DNA for the CDR3: TGCGCCAGCAGCTTGGTGCAGGGGAGGGTTGAAAAACTGTTTTTT. Protein: CASSLVQGRVEKLFF.

The chain joins TRBV28 to TRBJ2-7, with 14 bases fitting TRBD2. The CDR3 sequence is 19 residues long. Germline V gene sequence: CDR1 MDHEN, CDR2 SYDVKM. Unmatched junction bases numbered 12, after V lost 3 bases and J lost 2 bases. CDR3 in DNA: TGTGCCAGCAGTTTTTCGCATCGACTAGCGGGAGGGTCCACCTACGAGCAGTACTTC. Its translation: CASSFSHRLAGGSTYEQYF.

The chain employs TRBV18 and TRBJ2-5, with TRBD1 matching over 10 bases. The junction had 2 bases not matched to a gene; V was cut back by 0 bases and J by 4 bases. The CDR3 covers 15 residues. Germline-derived CDR1 and CDR2 are KGHSH and LQKENI. This CDR3 reads CASSPPGQGGETQYF. The CDR3 nucleotides are TGTGCCAGCTCACCACCCGGACAGGGGGGAGAGACCCAGTACTTC.

V usage is TRBV15 and J usage is TRBJ1-5; D might be TRBD1 (5 bases). Germline lookup yields CDR1 LNHNV and CDR2 YYDKDF (reference sequence). The CDR3 is 16 residues long. V lost 0 bases and J 5 bases, leaving 14 bases between the germline ends. CDR3: CATSRDQDTTHQPQHF. CDR3 nucleotide sequence: TGTGCCACCAGCAGAGATCAGGACACGACCCATCAGCCCCAGCATTTT.

V gene TRBV7-2 combines with J gene TRBJ2-7; D remains ambiguous. The CDR3 has 13 residues. Between the trimmed V and J ends, which lost 2 bases and 3 bases, there was a span of 8 bases. CDR1 is SGHTA, CDR2 FQGNSA, per germline. The CDR3 coding sequence is TGTGCCAGCAGCTTATTGGCTGGCTACGAGCAGTACTTC. Protein product: CASSLLAGYEQYF.

CDR3 in DNA: TGTGCCAGCAGCGTAGCTCCGGGACAGGGTGCAGATACGCAGTATTTT. Its translation: CASSVAPGQGADTQYF. The V call is TRBV9, the J call TRBJ2-3, with 9 nucleotides matching TRBD1. Germline V gives CDR1 SGDLS, CDR2 YYNGEE. Trimming cost V 0 bases and J 4 bases; bases outside gene matches: 6. The CDR3 consists of 16 residues.

The J gene is TRBJ1-2, the V gene TRBV28; the D gene is possibly TRBD1 (5 bases). Germline V gives CDR1 MDHEN, CDR2 SYDVKM. The CDR3 spans 14 residues. V lost 2 bases to trimming and J lost 5 bases, with 12 bases between them. The CDR3 protein is CASSLPGGLYGYTF. The CDR3 DNA is TGTGCCAGCAGTTTACCGGGGGGTCTTTATGGCTACACCTTC.

V and J are TRBV2 and TRBJ2-7; 10 positions agree with TRBD1. Looked up from germline, CDR1 is SNHLY and CDR2 is FYNNEI. V dropped 6 bases and J dropped 4; count of bases not matched to a gene: 6. This CDR3 spans 14 amino acids. The CDR3 is CASRRQGAMYEQYF. CDR3 nucleotides: TGTGCCAGCAGAAGACAGGGGGCAATGTACGAGCAGTACTTC. Full variable domain (rest looked up from reference TRBV2 and TRBJ2-7): EPEVTQTPSHQVTQMGQEVILRCVPISNHLYFYWYRQILGQKVEFLVSFYNNEISEKSEIFDDQFSVERPDGSNFTLKIRSTKLEDSAMYFCASRRQGAMYEQYFGPGTRLTVT.

Here the CDR3 DNA reads TGTGCCAGTTTACAGGGCCTAGCGGACCCACACACTGAAGCTTTCTTT. Translation: CASLQGLADPHTEAFF. V and J are TRBV19 and TRBJ1-1; possibly TRBD1 for D (6 bases). With 8 bases removed from V and 3 bases from J, the gap between germline ends came to 22 bases. Germline assignment: CDR1 LNHDA and CDR2 SQIVND (reference sequence). This CDR3 region has 16 residues.

The chain carries TRBV18 and TRBJ1-5, with 7 bases identical to TRBD1. The junction had 8 bases not matched to a gene; V was cut back by 2 bases and J by 4 bases. Germline loops: CDR1 KGHSH, CDR2 LQKENI. CDR3 length: 16 residues. The CDR3 protein is CASSPRSTGVNQPQHF. CDR3 coding DNA: TGTGCCAGCTCACCAAGAAGCACAGGGGTAAATCAGCCCCAGCATTTT.

This clone was recorded only once. The rearrangement joins TRBV7-9 to TRBJ1-5; TRBD1 is a possible D gene (5 bases). V was clipped by 8 bases and J by 7 bases, with 15 bases between them. The CDR3 spans 13 residues. CDR1 is SEHNR and CDR2 is FQNEAQ in the germline V gene (reference sequence). As DNA, the CDR3 is TGTGCCAGCGAGTCGGGGGACGGGCAGCCCCAGCATTTT. Residues: CASESGDGQPQHF.

This chain uses TRBV21-1 with TRBJ2-7; the table's D call, TRBD1, has no DNA check behind it. TRBV21-1 is termed a pseudogene. The CDR3 consists of 20 residues. In DNA, the CDR3 is TGTGCCAGCAGCAAATGGGGGCATCCACCCACCTCCGACCCTATCTACGAGCAGTACTTC. Translated: CASSKWGHPPTSDPIYEQYF.

The chain employs TRBV5-4 and TRBJ2-7; D gene unclear. The CDR3 totals 14 residues. V was trimmed by 4 bases and J by 3 bases, leaving 14 bases between them. Germline CDR1 SGHNT, CDR2 YYREEE (reference sequence). The CDR3 loop reads CASSPRPDLYEQYF. CDR3 DNA: TGTGCCAGCAGCCCTAGACCCGATCTCTACGAGCAGTACTTC.

This clone was counted only a few times. The DNA of the CDR3 is TGTGCCAGCAGCTTAGGGGGGGTTAGCGGGAGCCGAGGTGAGCAGTTCTTC. Translated: CASSLGGVSGSRGEQFF. The chain combines TRBV7-9 with TRBJ2-1; 9 bases agree with TRBD2. CDR1 SEHNR and CDR2 FQNEAQ come from the germline V gene (reference sequence). Losses at the gene ends were 1 base for V and 9 bases for J; bases not matched to a gene: 13. This CDR3 contains 17 residues.

The J gene is TRBJ2-4, the V gene TRBV27; D is perhaps TRBD2 (5 bases). The CDR3 contains 15 residues. CDR1 and CDR2 (germline): MNHEY, SMNVEV (reference sequence). Between the trimmed V and J ends, which lost 8 bases and 0 bases, there was a span of 14 bases. The chain's CDR3 is CASGGGTLAKNIQYF. The DNA for the CDR3 is TGTGCCAGCGGTGGAGGAACTTTAGCCAAAAACATTCAGTACTTC.

The chain couples TRBV6-9 to TRBJ1-5; D remains ambiguous. The CDR3 has 17 amino acids. Germline values: CDR1 MNHGY, CDR2 SVAAGI. V dropped 10 bases and J dropped 0 bases, with 22 bases sitting between them. The CDR3 coding sequence is TGTGCCAATCGTTATGGCCCTCAGTTTTATAGCAATCAGCCCCAGCATTTT. It specifies CANRYGPQFYSNQPQHF.

V usage is TRBV7-6 and J usage is TRBJ2-7; D remains ambiguous. The germline V gene has CDR1 SGHVS and CDR2 FNYEAQ. V lost 3 bases to trimming and J lost 0 bases, with 6 bases between them. This CDR3 is 13 amino acids long. The CDR3 spells CASSLPSSYEQYF. Written as DNA, the CDR3 is TGTGCCAGCAGCTTGCCCAGCTCCTACGAGCAGTACTTC.

The rearrangement uses TRBV28 and TRBJ2-7; 8 nucleotides align to TRBD1. Germline loops: CDR1 MDHEN, CDR2 SYDVKM. The CDR3 covers 16 residues. V shed 5 bases, J shed 3 bases, and the junction held 12 bases outside the gene matches. As DNA, the CDR3 is TGTGCCAGCAGTCTCAGGGGGCTGTCCCCATTCTACGAGCAGTACTTC. This translates into CASSLRGLSPFYEQYF.

This clone occurred once. The chain links TRBV4-1 to TRBJ1-2; no firm D call. Trimming left V 0 bases short and J 8 bases short, with 16 bases between. The CDR3 is 15 residues long. Germline CDR1 is MGHRA and CDR2 is YSYEKL. CDR3 in amino acids: CASSQDLREGWGYTF. In DNA form, the CDR3 reads TGCGCCAGCAGCCAAGATCTGCGAGAGGGCTGGGGCTACACCTTC.

The J gene is TRBJ2-2, the V gene TRBV2, with a weak D call TRBD2 (6 bases). Trimming took off 6 bases at V and 1 base at J, with 12 bases between the two ends. Germline-derived CDR1 and CDR2 are SNHLY and FYNNEI. The CDR3 covers 15 residues. This CDR3 reads CASRGGGGNTGELFF. The CDR3 DNA reads TGTGCCAGCAGGGGGGGTGGCGGGAACACCGGGGAGCTGTTTTTT.

This clone was found once. The V gene is TRBV5-1, the J gene TRBJ2-5; unclear D gene. V lost 1 base to trimming and J lost 5 bases, with 9 bases between them. The CDR3 is 13 residues long. Germline values: CDR1 SGHRS, CDR2 YFSETQ. The DNA of the CDR3 is TGCGCCAGCAGCTTGACGGTTTTGGAGACCCAGTACTTC. Amino acids: CASSLTVLETQYF. The whole variable domain, filled in from reference TRBV5-1 and TRBJ2-5, reads KAGVTQTPRYLIKTRGQQVTLSCSPISGHRSVSWYQQTPGQGLQFLFEYFSETQRNKGNFPGRFSGRQFSNSRSEMNVSTLELGDSALYLCASSLTVLETQYFGPGTRLLVL.

This clone was observed a single time. J is TRBJ2-1 and V is TRBV14; perhaps TRBD1 as D (6 bases). V was clipped by 4 bases and J by 7 bases, with 8 bases between them. CDR3 length: 12 amino acids. CDR1 SGHDN and CDR2 FVKESK come from the germline V gene. The CDR3 protein is CASSLDRNEQFF. The CDR3 nucleotides read TGTGCCAGCAGCCTCGACAGGAATGAGCAGTTCTTC.

The chain is built from TRBV2 and TRBJ2-7; the match to TRBD1 covers 9 bases. Per the germline V gene, CDR1 is SNHLY and CDR2 is FYNNEI. Trimming at V came to 10 bases and at J to 0 bases, leaving 10 bases not matched to a gene. CDR3 length: 15 residues. This chain's CDR3 is CAIGTGFKSSYEQYF. CDR3 DNA: TGTGCCATCGGGACAGGGTTCAAGAGCTCCTACGAGCAGTACTTC.